This T cell receptor beta chain is drawn from a study of vaccination and CD4 T cells after COVID-19. Oncomine TCR Beta short-read sequencing was applied to DNA from cultured CD4+ T cells. Each CDR3 protein is one row after TCRdb ran MiXCR on the PCR reads. The repertoire holds a few thousand distinct CDR3 sequences, 45% to 50% seen once, with approximately 43% in the top ten. For this clonotype: Its matching antigen is unknown.

Treatment given: approximately 11-day PBMC culture with coronavirus spike peptide pools or control peptides (ViraFEST assay). Positive PCR tests dated from March to December 2020, predating US Alpha, Beta and Delta variants. CDR1 and CDR2 (germline): SGHVS, FNYEAQ. This CDR3 is built from 15 residues. The trim removed 3 bases at V and 2 bases at J, leaving 3 bases unmatched. The chain uses TRBV7-6 and TRBJ1-2; 10 nucleotides agree with TRBD1. The sequence was obtained from a human donor who had recovered from COVID-19. Sequencing input: CD4+ T cells from blood, cultured in vitro. The CDR3 spells CASSFGQGVNYGYTF. In DNA form, the CDR3 reads TGTGCCAGCAGCTTTGGACAGGGGGTGAACTATGGCTACACCTTC.